The 30 T cell receptor beta chains below come from one sample, sequenced in a study of T cell changes during pregnancy in multiple sclerosis. Profiling relied on immunoSEQ multiplex PCR, and the TCRdb table lists in-frame clones only, not all of them. The sample yields 55,000 to 85,000 clones, around nine tenths seen once. The specimen was peripheral blood, collected in the third trimester of pregnancy. The receptor set was obtained from a female donor with multiple sclerosis, enrolled in a pregnancy study.

The CDR3 region is CASSQIRGTLAPYEQYF. The DNA of the CDR3 is TGTGCCAGCAGCCAAATAAGGGGGACCCTAGCCCCCTACGAGCAGTACTTC. The rearrangement links TRBV4-2 to TRBJ2-7, with a weak D call TRBD1 (6 bases). V gave up 2 bases and J gave up 2 bases, with 19 bases separating them. In germline, CDR1 is LGHNA, CDR2 YNFKEQ. The CDR3 runs 17 residues.

This clone has just one count. The V gene is TRBV6-1, the J gene TRBJ1-2; D unresolved. The germline V gene encodes CDR1 MNHNS and CDR2 SASEGT. The CDR3 loop spans 12 amino acids. V was cut by 6 bases and J by 7 bases, with 12 bases left in between. The CDR3 spells CASRDSEGGYTF. The CDR3 DNA reads TGTGCCAGCAGAGACTCAGAGGGTGGCTACACCTTC.

The rearrangement uses TRBV12-5 and TRBJ2-7; 12 bases map to TRBD2. Germline CDR1 and CDR2: LGHNT and FRNRAP. The CDR3 has 16 residues. The V gene end was trimmed by 4 bases and the J gene end by 1 base; junction bases not matched to a gene: 5. The CDR3 reads CASGSFGLAGSYEQYF. CDR3 bases: TGTGCTAGTGGTTCCTTCGGACTAGCGGGATCCTACGAGCAGTACTTC.

V gene TRBV27 combines with J gene TRBJ2-7, with a weak D call TRBD1 (6 bases). The CDR3 runs 14 residues. V was clipped by 4 bases and J by 5 bases, with 15 bases between them. From germline, CDR1 is MNHEY and CDR2 SMNVEV (reference sequence). CDR3 DNA sequence: TGTGCCAGCAGTTCCTCGACAGGACCCCACGAGCAGTACTTC. Protein product: CASSSSTGPHEQYF.

The chain combines TRBV5-1 with TRBJ2-5; D not resolved. The ends were cut back, 2 bases at V and 5 bases at J, with 4 bases in the middle. Germline V gives CDR1 SGHRS, CDR2 YFSETQ. The CDR3 has 11 residues. CDR3 amino acids: CASSLQETQYF. CDR3 DNA sequence: TGCGCCAGCAGCTTACAGGAGACCCAGTACTTC.

The gene calls are TRBV2 and TRBJ2-5; D is unresolved. V lost 4 bases to trimming and J lost 2 bases, with 8 bases between them. The CDR3 loop spans 13 amino acids. Per germline, CDR1 SNHLY and CDR2 FYNNEI. CDR3 sequence (DNA): TGTGCCAGCAGTGGCGACGGGCAAGAGACCCAGTACTTC. Encoded protein: CASSGDGQETQYF.

V gene TRBV19 combines with J gene TRBJ2-1, with D possibly being TRBD2 (6 bases). Germline V gene data show CDR1 as LNHDA and CDR2 as SQIVND (reference sequence). Between the trimmed V and J ends, which lost 5 bases and 10 bases, there was a span of 18 bases. The CDR3 is 14 residues long. CDR3 protein: CASSSGTLLFEQFF. DNA for the CDR3: TGTGCCAGTAGTTCCGGGACTCTCCTCTTCGAGCAGTTCTTC.

This clone was detected only once. The chain couples TRBV5-1 to TRBJ2-5; a weak D match, TRBD2 (5 bases). Germline CDR1 reads SGHRS; CDR2 reads YFSETQ. The CDR3 covers 14 residues. Trimming cost V 4 bases and J 2 bases, with 12 bases left between them. The CDR3 here is CASSNVGDQETQYF. DNA of the CDR3: TGCGCCAGCAGCAACGTGGGAGATCAAGAGACCCAGTACTTC.

A single count supports this clone. This chain connects TRBV18 to TRBJ2-7, with TRBD1 as a possible D gene (5 bases). Germline values: CDR1 KGHSH, CDR2 LQKENI. The CDR3 has 14 amino acids. Trimming removed 3 bases from V and 0 bases from J, with 9 bases in between. The chain's CDR3 is CASSPQGNSYEQYF. Here the CDR3 DNA reads TGTGCCAGCTCACCCCAGGGCAACTCCTACGAGCAGTACTTC.

The chain uses TRBV27 and TRBJ2-7; weak D call: TRBD2 (5 bases). The V end lost 3 bases, the J end lost 3 bases, and 12 bases lay between the germline ends. In germline, CDR1 is MNHEY, CDR2 SMNVEV (reference sequence). The CDR3 contains 14 residues. CDR3 coding DNA: TGTGCCAGCAGTTTTCGCGGGCCCCTCTACGAGCAGTACTTC. Its translation: CASSFRGPLYEQYF.

The V call is TRBV27, the J call TRBJ2-3; 12 bases match TRBD2. CDR3 length: 15 amino acids. The germline V gene encodes CDR1 MNHEY and CDR2 SMNVEV (reference sequence). V trimming: 6 bases; J trimming: 5 bases; junction bases outside the gene matches: 6. The CDR3: CASSTTSGRRDTQYF. CDR3 DNA: TGTGCCAGCAGCACGACTAGCGGGAGAAGAGATACGCAGTATTTT.

J is TRBJ1-1 and V is TRBV5-5; maybe TRBD1 (5 bases). The CDR3 runs 16 residues. Deletions cut 2 bases from V and 0 bases from J, with 14 bases between. Germline V gene data show CDR1 as SGHKS and CDR2 as YYEKEE (reference sequence). The CDR3 loop is CASSFAREQMNTEAFF. The CDR3 DNA follows: TGTGCCAGCAGCTTTGCCAGGGAACAGATGAACACTGAAGCTTTCTTT.

This clone was detected once. The chain links TRBV30 to TRBJ2-1; D may be TRBD1 (6 bases). Trimming left V 0 bases short and J 12 bases short, with 15 bases between. The CDR3 has 13 amino acids. The germline CDR1 and CDR2 sequences are GTSNPN and SVGIG (reference sequence). The CDR3 sequence is CAWSVLGADRQFF. The CDR3 region has the DNA TGTGCCTGGAGTGTACTGGGGGCGGATCGGCAGTTCTTC.

The rearrangement joins TRBV18 to TRBJ2-5; D call uncertain. Trimming stripped 3 bases from V and 1 base from J, with 12 bases between. The CDR3 is 15 amino acids. Germline-derived CDR1 and CDR2 are KGHSH and LQKENI. The CDR3 sequence is CASSPVLAVQETQYF. The CDR3 coding sequence is TGTGCCAGCTCACCGGTCTTGGCGGTCCAAGAGACCCAGTACTTC. The full variable domain, with the rest looked up from reference TRBV18 and TRBJ2-5, is NAGVMQNPRHLVRRRGQEARLRCSPMKGHSHVYWYRQLPEEGLKFMVYLQKENIIDESGMPKERFSAEFPKEGPSILRIQQVVRGDSAAYFCASSPVLAVQETQYFGPGTRLLVL.

The rearrangement links TRBV7-3 to TRBJ2-1, with TRBD1 as a possible D gene (5 bases). V lost 5 bases, J lost 8 bases, and 13 bases lay in between. Germline-derived CDR1 and CDR2 are SGHTA and FQGTGA. The CDR3 has 13 residues. As DNA, the CDR3 is TGTGCCAGCAGCCCCCCAGGGCAGGATGAGCAGTTCTTC. As protein: CASSPPGQDEQFF. The full variable domain, its missing parts supplied by reference TRBV7-3 and TRBJ2-1, is GAGVSQTPSNKVTEKGKYVELRCDPISGHTALYWYRQSLGQGPEFLIYFQGTGAADDSGLPNDRFFAVRPEGSVSTLKIQRTERGDSAVYLCASSPPGQDEQFFGPGTRLTVL.

This chain joins TRBV28 and TRBJ2-1; the match to TRBD1 covers 8 bases. CDR3 length: 14 amino acids. After removal of 10 bases from V and 2 bases from J, the junction contained 7 bases not matched to a gene. Per germline, CDR1 MDHEN and CDR2 SYDVKM. CDR3 nucleotides: TGTGCCACCTACCAGGGGGCAGCCTACAATGAGCAGTTCTTC. It is translated as CATYQGAAYNEQFF.

The genes are TRBV5-1 and TRBJ2-1; TRBD1 is a possible D gene (6 bases). CDR3 length: 12 residues. Per the germline V gene, CDR1 is SGHRS and CDR2 is YFSETQ. Trimming took off 2 bases at V and 7 bases at J, with 7 bases between the two ends. CDR3 region: CASSFGQNEQFF. The CDR3 coding sequence is TGCGCCAGCAGCTTTGGACAGAATGAGCAGTTCTTC.

This chain uses TRBV10-3 with TRBJ2-3; the match to TRBD2 covers 11 bases. Germline CDR1 ENHRY, CDR2 SYGVKD. This CDR3 region has 17 residues. The trim removed 4 bases at V and 0 bases at J, leaving 6 bases unmatched. The CDR3 here is CAISGSGTSGSTDTQYF. Here the CDR3 DNA reads TGTGCCATCAGTGGTTCCGGGACTAGCGGTAGCACAGATACGCAGTATTTT.

V is TRBV2 and J is TRBJ2-2; 14 bases agree with TRBD2. The CDR3 consists of 16 residues. Germline trimming cut 3 bases from V and 8 bases from J; bases unmatched to any gene: 5. Germline CDR1 is SNHLY and CDR2 is FYNNEI. The CDR3, as DNA: TGTGCCAGCAGTGAGGGGGGACTAGCGGGAGCTGGGGAGCTGTTTTTT. It is translated as CASSEGGLAGAGELFF.

This chain joins TRBV11-2 and TRBJ2-7; a possible D gene is TRBD1 (5 bases). The CDR3 loop spans 15 amino acids. Germline values: CDR1 SGHAT, CDR2 FQNNGV. Trimming left V 2 bases short and J 2 bases short, with 13 bases between. DNA of the CDR3: TGTGCCAGCAGCTTACAATGGCAGGGCGCCTACGAGCAGTACTTC. Its translation is CASSLQWQGAYEQYF. Combining the CDR3 with reference TRBV11-2 and TRBJ2-7 gives the whole variable domain EAGVAQSPRYKIIEKRQSVAFWCNPISGHATLYWYQQILGQGPKLLIQFQNNGVVDDSQLPKDRFSAERLKGVDSTLKIQPAKLEDSAVYLCASSLQWQGAYEQYFGPGTRLTVT.

This rearrangement joins TRBV4-1 to TRBJ2-1; a possible D gene is TRBD2 (6 bases). This CDR3 comprises 16 residues. V was clipped by 0 bases and J by 4 bases, with 13 bases between them. Germline CDR1 is MGHRA and CDR2 is YSYEKL. The CDR3: CASSQEKGAGYNEQFF. The CDR3 nucleotides read TGCGCCAGCAGCCAAGAAAAGGGTGCGGGATACAATGAGCAGTTCTTC.

V usage is TRBV7-6 and J usage is TRBJ2-7; the match to TRBD1 covers 8 bases. Unmatched junction bases numbered 6, after V lost 3 bases and J lost 5 bases. The CDR3 spans 14 residues. Germline assignment: CDR1 SGHVS and CDR2 FNYEAQ. The CDR3 loop is CASSLYRGSHEQYF. The CDR3 coding sequence is TGTGCCAGCAGCTTGTACAGGGGGTCCCACGAGCAGTACTTC.

V is TRBV13 and J is TRBJ2-1; 13 bases agree with TRBD2. Germline V gene data show CDR1 as PRHDT and CDR2 as FYEKMQ (reference sequence). The CDR3 is 14 residues long. Trimming cost V 8 bases and J 7 bases; bases outside gene matches: 5. The CDR3 sequence is CASRTSGSRNEQFF. CDR3 coding DNA: TGTGCCAGCCGGACTAGCGGGAGTCGTAATGAGCAGTTCTTC.

This clone was observed a handful of times. The V and J genes are TRBV10-2 and TRBJ2-1; no clear D. V was clipped by 4 bases and J by 1 base, with 5 bases between them. The CDR3 runs to 13 residues. Germline loops: CDR1 WSHSY, CDR2 SAAADI. CDR3 DNA: TGCGCCAGCAGTGTCACATCCTACAATGAGCAGTTCTTC. This gives the protein CASSVTSYNEQFF.

The rearrangement joins TRBV14 to TRBJ1-1; TRBD1 is a possible D gene (5 bases). The germline V and J ends were trimmed by 1 base and 0 bases, with 9 bases remaining between them. The germline CDR1 and CDR2 sequences are SGHDN and FVKESK. The CDR3 length is 15 residues. The CDR3 loop reads CASSQGQWMNTEAFF. The DNA for the CDR3 is TGTGCCAGCAGCCAAGGACAGTGGATGAACACTGAAGCTTTCTTT. Based on the CDR3 plus reference TRBV14 and TRBJ1-1, the full variable domain is EAGVTQFPSHSVIEKGQTVTLRCDPISGHDNLYWYRRVMGKEIKFLLHFVKESKQDESGMPNNRFLAERTGGTYSTLKVQPAELEDSGVYFCASSQGQWMNTEAFFGQGTRLTVV.

The V call is TRBV30, the J call TRBJ2-6; D is perhaps TRBD1 (5 bases). Germline CDR1 is GTSNPN and CDR2 is SVGIG (reference sequence). The CDR3 consists of 16 residues. Trimming pared 6 bases from V and 0 bases from J, leaving 15 bases between. CDR3: CACSTAGSSGANVLTF. The CDR3 nucleotides are TGTGCCTGCTCGACAGCCGGCTCCTCTGGGGCCAACGTCCTGACTTTC.

The chain carries TRBV7-6 and TRBJ2-3; tentatively, D is TRBD2 (6 bases). Trimming shortened V by 5 bases and J by 5 bases, and 14 bases separated the two germline ends. Germline CDR1 SGHVS, CDR2 FNYEAQ. The CDR3 is 14 amino acids. The CDR3 DNA reads TGTGCCAGCAGCATCGGGAGAACGGAAGATACGCAGTATTTT. Protein: CASSIGRTEDTQYF.

The table lists this clone with a count of one. The V and J genes are TRBV30 and TRBJ2-1; maybe TRBD1 (6 bases). This CDR3 has 15 amino acids. Germline CDR1 is GTSNPN and CDR2 is SVGIG (reference sequence). The ends were cut back, 4 bases at V and 6 bases at J, with 19 bases in the middle. The CDR3 sequence is CAWTKTGWGSNEQFF. Here the CDR3 DNA reads TGTGCCTGGACCAAAACAGGGTGGGGGAGCAATGAGCAGTTCTTC.

The V gene is TRBV5-6, the J gene TRBJ1-5; D not resolved. Germline lookup yields CDR1 SGHDT and CDR2 YYEEEE. The CDR3 contains 18 residues. V lost 0 bases and J 7 bases, leaving 23 bases between the germline ends. The CDR3 protein is CASSLVSAGSPPHQPQHF. As DNA, the CDR3 is TGTGCCAGCAGCTTGGTCTCGGCGGGGTCGCCACCCCACCAGCCCCAGCATTTT.

The V gene is TRBV7-8, the J gene TRBJ2-1, with 7 bases aligning to TRBD2. Trimming cost V 5 bases and J 9 bases; bases outside gene matches: 4. Per the germline V gene, CDR1 is SGHVS and CDR2 is FQNEAQ. The CDR3 sequence is 12 residues long. The CDR3: CASSRLASEQFF. The CDR3 region has the DNA TGTGCCAGCAGCCGACTAGCCTCTGAGCAGTTCTTC.